This TCR beta chain was observed in a study of T cells after posttransplantation cyclophosphamide. Regarding the study as a whole: Recipient CMV seropositivity and CMV reactivation strongly tracked TRB clonality. Later post-transplant blood repertoires were often dominated by donor CD8+ memory clones.

The CDR3 is made up of 15 amino acids. Germline CDR1 SGHRS, CDR2 YFSETQ. Controls had myeloablative marrow grafts with methotrexate and calcineurin inhibitor, sampled at 1 year. The method was immunoSEQ multiplex PCR; TCRdb's version includes in-frame clones alone and lacks a portion of them. The data show fewer than 25,000 clones, roughly nine tenths seen once. This clone has just one count. As yet, its antigen is unknown. Germline is not matched at one junction end, which may reflect a read error. This clonotype was sampled from a female patient aged 50 to 65 who received an allogeneic stem cell transplant from an unrelated donor, was CMV-positive, and had chronic GVHD only. Some T cells may arise from the graft donor. The V and J genes are TRBV5-1 and TRBJ1-1, with TRBD1 identical over 11 bases. The specimen was PBMCs, collected after an allogeneic stem cell transplant with a calcineurin inhibitor and methotrexate. The CDR3 loop reads CVSSSGTGGSTEAFF. The CDR3 region has the DNA TGCGTCAGCAGCTCAGGGACAGGGGGGAGCACTGAAGCTTTCTTT.